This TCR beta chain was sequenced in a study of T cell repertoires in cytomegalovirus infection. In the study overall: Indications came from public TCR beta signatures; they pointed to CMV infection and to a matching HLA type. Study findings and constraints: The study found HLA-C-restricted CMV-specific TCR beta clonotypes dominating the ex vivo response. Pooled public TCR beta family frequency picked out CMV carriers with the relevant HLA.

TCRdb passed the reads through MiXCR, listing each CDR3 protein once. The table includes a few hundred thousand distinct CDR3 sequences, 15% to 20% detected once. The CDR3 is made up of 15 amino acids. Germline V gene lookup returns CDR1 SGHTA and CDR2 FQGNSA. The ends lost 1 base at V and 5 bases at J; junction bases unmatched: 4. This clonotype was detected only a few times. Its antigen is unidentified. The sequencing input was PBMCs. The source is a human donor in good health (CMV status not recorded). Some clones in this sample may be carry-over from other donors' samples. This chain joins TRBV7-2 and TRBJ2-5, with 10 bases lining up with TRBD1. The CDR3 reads CASSLVPGQGETQYF. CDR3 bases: TGTGCCAGCAGCTTAGTTCCGGGACAGGGGGAGACCCAGTACTTC.